These 29 T cell receptor beta chains originate from one sample sequenced in a study of OX40 agonist ivuxolimab in advanced cancers. TCRdb keeps only in-frame clones here, not all; method: immunoSEQ multiplex PCR. The sample has around 76,000 clones; around 94% are singletons. Specimen: CD4+ or CD8+ T cells sorted from blood, collected in a trial of the OX40 agonist ivuxolimab. The receptors shown here come from an adult with an advanced solid tumor such as melanoma, head and neck, liver or kidney cancer.

The chain couples TRBV4-1 to TRBJ1-1, with no clear D. Germline V gene data show CDR1 as MGHRA and CDR2 as YSYEKL. The CDR3 has 12 amino acids. V was shortened by 0 bases and J by 11 bases, with 10 bases between the two germline ends. CDR3 sequence (DNA): TGCGCCAGCAGCCAAGACGGTTATCTCGCTTTCTTT. Its protein product is CASSQDGYLAFF.

The chain combines TRBV27 with TRBJ2-7; 7 bases agree with TRBD1. V shed 3 bases, J shed 1 base, and the junction held 6 bases outside the gene matches. CDR1 is MNHEY and CDR2 is SMNVEV in the germline V gene (reference sequence). The CDR3 totals 15 residues. The CDR3 loop reads CASSFLGTASYEQYF. The CDR3, as DNA: TGTGCCAGCAGTTTCTTAGGGACAGCATCCTACGAGCAGTACTTC.

The chain is built from TRBV27 and TRBJ1-5; D not certain. This CDR3 comprises 15 residues. V was trimmed by 3 bases and J by 1 base, leaving 10 bases between them. Germline CDR1 MNHEY, CDR2 SMNVEV (reference sequence). The CDR3 region is CASSLTPRSNQPQHF. The CDR3 bases are TGTGCCAGCAGTTTGACCCCAAGAAGCAATCAGCCCCAGCATTTT.

This clone has only a few counts. The DNA for the CDR3 is TGTGCCAGCAGTTTATGGCCCGGGGCAGGGCGGTCGGTGGAGACCCAGTACTTC. As protein: CASSLWPGAGRSVETQYF. The chain recombines TRBV27 with TRBJ2-5; the D gene could be TRBD1 or TRBD2 (5 bases each). Per the germline V gene, CDR1 is MNHEY and CDR2 is SMNVEV (reference sequence). The CDR3 length is 18 residues. V was pared by 1 base and J by 5 bases, with 23 bases between.

The chain employs TRBV7-6 and TRBJ2-7, with a possible D match to TRBD1 (6 bases). CDR1 and CDR2 from the germline V gene are SGHVS and FNYEAQ. The CDR3 is made up of 14 amino acids. V dropped 4 bases and J dropped 1 base, with 11 bases sitting between them. The DNA of the CDR3 is TGTGCCAGCAGCTCCCGGGACACATCCTACGAGCAGTACTTC. Its protein product is CASSSRDTSYEQYF.

The chain combines TRBV5-4 with TRBJ2-5, with a tentative D call TRBD1 (5 bases). Trimming cost V 2 bases and J 6 bases, with 8 bases left between them. CDR3 length: 12 amino acids. Germline V gene sequence: CDR1 SGHNT, CDR2 YYREEE (reference sequence). CDR3 in DNA: TGTGCCAGCAGCTTTGACAGAAAGACCCAGTACTTC. Its translation is CASSFDRKTQYF.

The rearrangement links TRBV9 to TRBJ1-1; a possible D gene is TRBD1 (5 bases). The V end lost 2 bases, the J end lost 4 bases, and 15 bases lay between the germline ends. The CDR3 extends over 15 amino acids. From germline, CDR1 is SGDLS and CDR2 YYNGEE. CDR3 nucleotide sequence: TGTGCCAGCAGCGTGGGGAAGGGGACTGGCACTGAAGCTTTCTTT. Translating gives CASSVGKGTGTEAFF.

The rearrangement joins TRBV4-1 to TRBJ2-1; 8 nucleotides align to TRBD1. This CDR3 region has 18 residues. V trimming: 2 bases; J trimming: 0 bases; junction bases outside the gene matches: 9. Germline V gene data show CDR1 as MGHRA and CDR2 as YSYEKL. This chain's CDR3 is CASSQLPGQESSYNEQFF. The DNA for the CDR3 is TGCGCCAGCAGCCAACTGCCGGGACAGGAGAGCTCCTACAATGAGCAGTTCTTC.

This sequence joins TRBV6-1 and TRBJ2-1; 11 bases are shared with TRBD1. V lost 6 bases and J lost 7; bases outside the gene matches: 2. Germline CDR1 and CDR2: MNHNS and SASEGT. The CDR3 spans 13 residues. The CDR3 spells CASRDRGLNEQFF. In DNA form, the CDR3 reads TGTGCCAGCAGGGACAGGGGGCTGAATGAGCAGTTCTTC.

The rearrangement links TRBV7-6 to TRBJ1-5; 9 nucleotides match TRBD1. V lost 4 bases, J lost 5 bases, and 6 bases stayed unmatched. This CDR3 region has 15 residues. The germline gives CDR1 SGHVS, CDR2 FNYEAQ. CDR3: CASSSGTGGHQPQHF. Here the CDR3 DNA reads TGTGCCAGCAGCTCCGGTACAGGGGGCCATCAGCCCCAGCATTTT.

The V and J genes are TRBV4-1 and TRBJ2-5, with 8 bases aligning to TRBD2. The germline CDR1 and CDR2 sequences are MGHRA and YSYEKL. V lost 8 bases to trimming and J lost 5 bases; unmatched junction nucleotides: 10. There are 14 residues in the CDR3. The CDR3 here is CASSGGGFLETQYF. The CDR3 DNA is TGCGCCAGCTCCGGGGGGGGGTTTTTGGAGACCCAGTACTTC.

The V call is TRBV6-1, the J call TRBJ2-1; 7 nucleotides line up with TRBD1. This CDR3 contains 15 residues. The germline CDR1 and CDR2 sequences are MNHNS and SASEGT. V gave up 7 bases and J gave up 6 bases; unmatched junction bases: 12. CDR3 DNA sequence: TGTGCCAGCACCCTACCGGGACAGCCTTCCAATGAGCAGTTCTTC. It yields the protein CASTLPGQPSNEQFF.

The J gene is TRBJ2-7, the V gene TRBV29-1; no reliable D call. CDR3 size: 16 residues. Germline V gene data show CDR1 as SQVTM and CDR2 as ANQGSEA. V was pared by 2 bases and J by 4 bases, with 21 bases between. As DNA, the CDR3 is TGCAGCGTTGAACGTTTGGGATCCGGTGGATCTTACGAGCAGTACTTC. It specifies CSVERLGSGGSYEQYF.

The rearrangement joins TRBV10-3 to TRBJ1-5; 11 nucleotides align to TRBD1. The CDR3 totals 19 residues. Germline V gene lookup returns CDR1 ENHRY and CDR2 SYGVKD. V shed 3 bases, J shed 0 bases, and the junction held 10 bases outside the gene matches. CDR3 in amino acids: CAISDRDRGSIYSNQPQHF. The DNA for the CDR3 is TGTGCCATCAGTGACCGGGACAGGGGGAGTATCTATAGCAATCAGCCCCAGCATTTT.

The chain links TRBV27 to TRBJ2-1; 9 bases agree with TRBD2. The V gene end was trimmed by 4 bases and the J gene end by 0 bases; junction bases not matched to a gene: 13. The CDR3 length is 19 residues. The germline CDR1 and CDR2 sequences are MNHEY and SMNVEV (reference sequence). For the CDR3, the DNA is TGTGCCAGCAGTTCCATGGGCCTAGCGGGGATTAGCTCCTACAATGAGCAGTTCTTC. Protein sequence: CASSSMGLAGISSYNEQFF.

This clone is a singleton in its sample. The CDR3 region is CASSQVNGQIYGYTF. The CDR3 DNA reads TGCGCCAGCAGCCAAGTGAACGGGCAGATCTATGGCTACACCTTC. V is TRBV4-1 and J is TRBJ1-2; D is unclear. This CDR3 spans 15 amino acids. V gave up 1 base and J gave up 4 bases, with 13 bases separating them. Germline CDR1 is MGHRA and CDR2 is YSYEKL.

CDR3 in DNA: TGCGCCAGCAGCCAAGCCCCGACAGGGGGCTTCACCGGGGAGCTGTTTTTT. This codes for CASSQAPTGGFTGELFF. V is TRBV4-1 and J is TRBJ2-2; 10 bases are a match to TRBD1. Germline CDR1 MGHRA, CDR2 YSYEKL. The trim removed 1 base at V and 4 bases at J, leaving 6 bases unmatched. The CDR3 sequence is 17 residues long.

CDR3 in amino acids: CASSARPGTPNEQFF. The CDR3 nucleotides are TGTGCCAGCAGCGCCAGGCCAGGGACCCCCAATGAGCAGTTCTTC. This chain uses TRBV9 with TRBJ2-1; D is possibly TRBD1 or TRBD2 (5 bases each). In germline, CDR1 is SGDLS, CDR2 YYNGEE. V dropped 3 bases and J dropped 6 bases, with 16 bases sitting between them. This CDR3 spans 15 amino acids. Full variable domain (remainder filled in from reference TRBV9 and TRBJ2-1): DSGVTQTPKHLITATGQRVTLRCSPRSGDLSVYWYQQSLDQGLQFLIQYYNGEERAKGNILERFSAQQFPDLHSELNLSSLELGDSALYFCASSARPGTPNEQFFGPGTRLTVL.

The chain couples TRBV6-6 to TRBJ1-1; D is uncertain. The CDR3 runs 12 residues. CDR1 and CDR2 from the germline V gene are MNHNY and SVGAGI (reference sequence). Trimming took 5 bases from V and 6 from J, leaving 10 bases between them. The CDR3 DNA follows: TGTGCCAGCAGTGCCCCCGGAGCTGAAGCTTTCTTT. This translates into CASSAPGAEAFF.

The gene calls are TRBV7-6 and TRBJ2-1, with 7 bases identical to TRBD1. J gave up 4 bases and V 5 bases, and 8 bases lay outside the gene matches. From germline, CDR1 is SGHVS and CDR2 FNYEAQ. This CDR3 comprises 15 residues. The CDR3 bases are TGTGCCAGCAGCCTCGGGACAGAGCTTTACAATGAGCAGTTCTTC. This sequence encodes CASSLGTELYNEQFF.

CDR3 residues: CASSPGPYNEQFF. CDR3 in DNA: TGTGCCAGCAGTCCGGGACCTTACAATGAGCAGTTCTTC. The chain combines TRBV6-5 with TRBJ2-1, with D tentatively TRBD1 or TRBD2 (5 bases each). Trimming left V 5 bases short and J 4 bases short, with 9 bases between. Germline loops: CDR1 MNHEY, CDR2 SVGAGI. The CDR3 is 13 residues long.

The chain links TRBV6-5 to TRBJ1-5; a weak D match, TRBD1 (5 bases). Germline V gene sequence: CDR1 MNHEY, CDR2 SVGAGI. The CDR3 covers 15 residues. V lost 8 bases and J 1 base, leaving 15 bases between the germline ends. Written as DNA, the CDR3 is TGTGCCAGCTGGGGGGGGGAGTCAAGCAATCAGCCCCAGCATTTT. Protein: CASWGGESSNQPQHF.

This rearrangement joins TRBV7-9 to TRBJ1-1; unclear D gene. Trimming left V 0 bases short and J 3 bases short, with 8 bases between. CDR3 size: 14 residues. Germline-derived CDR1 and CDR2 are SEHNR and FQNEAQ (reference sequence). CDR3 DNA: TGTGCCAGCAGCTTAGCCGGCCCCTACACTGAAGCTTTCTTT. This codes for CASSLAGPYTEAFF. The full variable domain, completed using reference TRBV7-9 and TRBJ1-1, is DTGVSQNPRHKITKRGQNVTFRCDPISEHNRLYWYRQTLGQGPEFLTYFQNEAQLEKSRLLSDRFSAERPKGSFSTLEIQRTEQGDSAMYLCASSLAGPYTEAFFGQGTRLTVV.

The CDR3 DNA sequence: TGCAGCGTACTCATACAGGGGTTGGACGGCTACACCTTC. It translates to CSVLIQGLDGYTF. The genes are TRBV29-1 and TRBJ1-2; 7 nucleotides align to TRBD1. The CDR3 has 13 residues. Germline loops: CDR1 SQVTM, CDR2 ANQGSEA. The V segment lost 6 bases and the J segment 8 bases; nucleotides outside the gene matches: 12. The full variable domain, rest sourced from reference TRBV29-1 and TRBJ1-2, is SAVISQKPSRDICQRGTSLTIQCQVDSQVTMMFWYRQQPGQSLTLIATANQGSEATYESGFVIDKFPISRPNLTFSTLTVSNMSPEDSSIYLCSVLIQGLDGYTFGSGTRLTVV.

The chain has TRBV7-6 and TRBJ2-3; D might be TRBD2 (5 bases). CDR3 length: 16 residues. The ends were cut back, 4 bases at V and 2 bases at J, with 16 bases in the middle. Germline V gene data show CDR1 as SGHVS and CDR2 as FNYEAQ. CDR3 residues: CASSSVRTRATDTQYF. The CDR3 nucleotides are TGTGCCAGCAGCTCCGTCAGGACGCGGGCCACAGATACGCAGTATTTT.

J is TRBJ2-7 and V is TRBV27; possibly TRBD1 for D (6 bases). V lost 7 bases and J 3 bases, leaving 19 bases between the germline ends. There are 15 residues in the CDR3. Germline CDR1 and CDR2: MNHEY and SMNVEV (reference sequence). CDR3 sequence reads: CASIVIWQGHYEQYF. In nucleotides, the CDR3 is TGTGCCAGCATCGTGATCTGGCAGGGACACTACGAGCAGTACTTC.

The chain has TRBV27 and TRBJ2-5; D call uncertain. The germline V gene encodes CDR1 MNHEY and CDR2 SMNVEV (reference sequence). This CDR3 has 15 residues. Trimming took 0 bases from V and 5 from J, leaving 13 bases between them. The DNA of the CDR3 is TGTGCCAGCAGTTTATCCCCCCTGACCCGGGAGACCCAGTACTTC. The encoded protein is CASSLSPLTRETQYF.

The chain combines TRBV5-1 with TRBJ2-1; TRBD2 matches 7 bases. Looked up from germline, CDR1 is SGHRS and CDR2 is YFSETQ. V was clipped by 1 base and J by 6 bases; unmatched bases: 4. The CDR3 extends over 14 amino acids. The CDR3, as DNA: TGCGCCAGCAGCTTGACGGGAGGTTTCAATGAGCAGTTCTTC. Protein sequence: CASSLTGGFNEQFF.

This rearrangement joins TRBV4-1 to TRBJ1-2; D gene unclear. The V gene's germline CDR1 is MGHRA and CDR2 YSYEKL. The length of the CDR3 is 14 residues. Trimming removed 4 bases at V and 0 bases at J, with 9 bases between. CDR3 region: CASSLLSTNYGYTF. The CDR3 DNA reads as TGCGCCAGCAGCCTCCTCTCAACTAACTATGGCTACACCTTC.